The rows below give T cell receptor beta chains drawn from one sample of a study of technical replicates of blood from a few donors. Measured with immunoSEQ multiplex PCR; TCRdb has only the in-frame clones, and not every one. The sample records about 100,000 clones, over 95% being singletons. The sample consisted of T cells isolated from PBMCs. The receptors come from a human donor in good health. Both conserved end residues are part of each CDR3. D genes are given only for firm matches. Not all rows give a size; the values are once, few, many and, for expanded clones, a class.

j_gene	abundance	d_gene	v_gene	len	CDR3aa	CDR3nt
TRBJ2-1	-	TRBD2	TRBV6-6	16	CASRISRRLADNEQFF	TGTGCCAGCAGGATAAGTCGGAGACTAGCAGACAATGAGCAGTTCTTC
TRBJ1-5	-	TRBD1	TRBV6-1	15	CASSAGQGVSQPQHF	TGTGCCAGCAGTGCCGGACAGGGGGTTAGTCAGCCCCAGCATTTT
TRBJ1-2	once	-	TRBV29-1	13	CSVGGGGMDGYTF	TGCAGCGTTGGGGGGGGCGGTATGGATGGCTACACCTTC
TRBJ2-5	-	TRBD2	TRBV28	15	CASSTPRESWETQYF	TGTGCCAGCAGTACGCCGCGGGAGTCTTGGGAGACCCAGTACTTC
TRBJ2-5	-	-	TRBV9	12	CASSVGGGTQYF	TGTGCCAGCAGCGTAGGAGGGGGGACCCAGTACTTC
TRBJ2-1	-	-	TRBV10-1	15	CASSDVGSSYNEQFF	TGCGCCAGCAGTGATGTGGGGAGCTCCTACAATGAGCAGTTCTTC
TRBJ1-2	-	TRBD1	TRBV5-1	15	CASSLGGTGPYGYTF	TGCGCCAGCAGCTTGGGGGGGACAGGGCCTTATGGCTACACCTTC
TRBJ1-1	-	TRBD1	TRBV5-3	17	CARSLWEYRGRNTEAFF	TGTGCCAGAAGCTTGTGGGAGTACAGGGGTAGGAACACTGAAGCTTTCTTT
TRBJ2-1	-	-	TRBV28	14	CASSFLVSDNEQFF	TGTGCCAGCAGTTTCTTAGTTTCGGACAATGAGCAGTTCTTC
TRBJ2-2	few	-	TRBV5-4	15	CASSPLSGIRGELFF	TGTGCCAGCAGCCCTCTCTCGGGTATTCGCGGGGAGCTGTTTTTT
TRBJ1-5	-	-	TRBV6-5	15	CASSVITGPHQPQHF	TGTGCCAGCAGTGTAATCACAGGGCCCCATCAGCCCCAGCATTTT
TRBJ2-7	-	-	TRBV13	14	CASSLHGETYEQYF	TGTGCCAGCAGCTTACACGGGGAAACCTACGAGCAGTACTTC
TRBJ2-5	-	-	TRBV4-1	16	CASSQARTGRRETQYF	TGCGCCAGCAGCCAAGCTCGGACGGGGAGGAGAGAGACCCAGTACTTC
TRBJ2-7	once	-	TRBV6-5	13	CATSEAPRHEQYF	TGTGCCACCTCGGAGGCACCCAGGCACGAGCAGTACTTC
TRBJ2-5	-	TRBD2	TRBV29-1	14	CSVEIPRGQETQYF	TGCAGCGTTGAAATACCGCGGGGGCAAGAGACCCAGTACTTC
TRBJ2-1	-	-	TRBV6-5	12	CASSPTYNEQFF	TGTGCCAGCAGTCCAACCTACAATGAGCAGTTCTTC
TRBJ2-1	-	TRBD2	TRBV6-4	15	CASTLAGGSYNEQFF	TGTGCCAGCACACTAGCGGGGGGCTCCTACAATGAGCAGTTCTTC
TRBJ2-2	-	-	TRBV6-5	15	CASQATTGNTGELFF	TGTGCCAGCCAAGCGACGACTGGGAACACCGGGGAGCTGTTTTTT
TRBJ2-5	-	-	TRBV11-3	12	CASSQRGETQYF	TGTGCCAGCAGCCAGAGGGGGGAGACCCAGTACTTC
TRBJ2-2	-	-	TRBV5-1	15	CASRSDYTNTGELFF	TGCGCCAGCAGATCGGACTATACGAACACCGGGGAGCTGTTTTTT
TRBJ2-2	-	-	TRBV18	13	CASSPELDGELFF	TGTGCCAGCTCACCAGAGCTTGACGGGGAGCTGTTTTTT
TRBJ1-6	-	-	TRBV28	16	CASSHRLTGNNSPLHF	TGTGCCAGCAGCCACCGACTCACAGGGAATAATTCACCCCTCCACTTT